The T cell receptor (beta chain) under discussion was sequenced for a study of regulatory T cells in long-lasting Graves disease. The study, taken as a whole, reports: Gene preferences differed: TRBV28, TRBJ1-2, TRBJ2-5 in persistent cases. Rather than thyroid tissue, only peripheral blood underwent study. Sharing of public clonotypes was greater in persistent patients (more than 2,500) than in new patients (around 1,000).

Time point defined: newly diagnosed GD, antithyroid drugs for less than 3 months. TCR sequences were obtained from RNA taken from PBMCs. TCR beta libraries were built with iRepertoire HTBI primers and Arm-PCR of CDR3 regions. In the authors' workflow: The study identified 62 TRBV and some 15 TRBJ segments across samples. TCRdb recomputed calls from the multiplex PCR reads with MiXCR, one row per CDR3 protein. TCRdb assigned the V and J calls; the authors' analysis was not used. Here the sample spans 200,000 to 250,000 distinct CDR3 sequences, around 20% being singletons. This clonotype has at least ten counts. The antigen is unknown. Trimming cost V 4 bases and J 6 bases, with 14 bases left between them. The CDR3 has 13 amino acids. From germline, CDR1 is SGHRS and CDR2 YFSETQ.

This rearrangement joins TRBV5-1 to TRBJ2-7, with D maybe TRBD1 (7 bases). This specimen was peripheral blood mononuclear cells (PBMCs), taken at new diagnosis, from a patient treated with antithyroid drugs. This TCR was recovered from a female donor with Graves disease. CDR3 nucleotide sequence: TGCGCCAGCAGCCGCGGGACAGAAGTCGAGCAGTACTTC. Translation: CASSRGTEVEQYF.